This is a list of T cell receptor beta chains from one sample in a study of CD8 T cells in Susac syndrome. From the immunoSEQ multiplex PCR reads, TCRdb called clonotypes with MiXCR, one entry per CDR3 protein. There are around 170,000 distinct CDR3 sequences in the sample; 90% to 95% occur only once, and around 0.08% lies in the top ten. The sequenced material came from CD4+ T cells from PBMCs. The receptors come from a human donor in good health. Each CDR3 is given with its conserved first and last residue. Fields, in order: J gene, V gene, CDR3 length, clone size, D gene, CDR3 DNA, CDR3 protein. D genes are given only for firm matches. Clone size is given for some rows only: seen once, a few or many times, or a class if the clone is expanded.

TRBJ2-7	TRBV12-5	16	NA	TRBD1	TGTGCTAGTGGTTTGGTACTGGGACAGAAGGGCAGCGAGCAGTACTTC	CASGLVLGQKGSEQYF
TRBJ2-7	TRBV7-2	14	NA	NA	TGTGCCAGCAGCTTAAGCTGGTTTGGAGCCGAGCAGTACTTC	CASSLSWFGAEQYF
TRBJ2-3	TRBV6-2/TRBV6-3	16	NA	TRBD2	TGTGCCAGCGGAGACAGGGCGGGAGGGATCACAGATACGCAGTATTTT	CASGDRAGGITDTQYF
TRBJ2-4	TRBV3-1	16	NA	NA	TGTGCCAGCAGCCAAGATCTTAGCGTAGGCAAAAACATTCAGTACTTC	CASSQDLSVGKNIQYF
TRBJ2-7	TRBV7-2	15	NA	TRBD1	TGTGCCAGCAGCTTTTCCGGGACAGGGGCCTACGAGCAGTACTTC	CASSFSGTGAYEQYF
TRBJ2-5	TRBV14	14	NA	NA	TGTGCCAGCAGCCAAGAAAACGGGGAGAGGACCCAGTACTTC	CASSQENGERTQYF
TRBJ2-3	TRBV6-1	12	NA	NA	TGTGCCAGCAGTGAGACCCCTCAGGGGCAGTATTTT	CASSETPQGQYF
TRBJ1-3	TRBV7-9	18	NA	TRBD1	TGTGCCAGCAGCATATGGACAGGGGGCGAGCGCTCTGGAAACACCATATATTTT	CASSIWTGGERSGNTIYF
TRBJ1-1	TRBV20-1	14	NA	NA	TGCAGTGCTAGAGAGGGAGGGATGAACACTGAAGCTTTCTTT	CSAREGGMNTEAFF
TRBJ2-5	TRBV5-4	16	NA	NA	TGTGCCAGCAGTGGTGATTTAGCAGGACCTAAAGAGACCCAGTACTTC	CASSGDLAGPKETQYF
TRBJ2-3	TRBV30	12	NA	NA	TGTGCCTGGAACCGGGACGGAGATACGCAGTATTTT	CAWNRDGDTQYF
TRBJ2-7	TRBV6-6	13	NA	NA	TGTGCCAGCAGTCCGAGGTGGGGGTACGAGCAGTACTTC	CASSPRWGYEQYF
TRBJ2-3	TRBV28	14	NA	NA	TGTGCCAGCAGTGCGTCCTACGTTATCGCTACGCAGTATTTT	CASSASYVIATQYF
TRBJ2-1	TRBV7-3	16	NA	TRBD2	TGTGCCAGCAGCCGAGGGACTAGCGGGAGGAAGGGTGAGCAGTTCTTC	CASSRGTSGRKGEQFF
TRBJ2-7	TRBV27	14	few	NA	TGTGCCAGCAGTTTTTTGGCCAAACCCTACGAGCAGTACTTC	CASSFLAKPYEQYF
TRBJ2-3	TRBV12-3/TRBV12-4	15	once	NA	TGTGCCAGCAGTTTAACGGCGGGGAGGCTCTACACGCAGTATTTT	CASSLTAGRLYTQYF
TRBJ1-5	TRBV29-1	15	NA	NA	TGCAGCGTTGCCTGGGCCCCGGGGGGGAATCAGCCCCAGCATTTT	CSVAWAPGGNQPQHF
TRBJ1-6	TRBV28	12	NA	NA	TGTGCCAGCAGTTTACGGAATTCACCCCTCCACTTT	CASSLRNSPLHF
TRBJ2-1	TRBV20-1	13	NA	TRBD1	TGCAGGGCCTCGACAGGGGTAGTTAGTGAGCAGTTCTTC	CRASTGVVSEQFF
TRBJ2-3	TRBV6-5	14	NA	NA	TGTGCCAGCAGTTATGGCGGGGTGACAGATACGCAGTATTTT	CASSYGGVTDTQYF
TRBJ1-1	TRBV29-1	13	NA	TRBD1	TGCAGCGTCCGACAGGGGGCGATGACTGAAGCTTTCTTT	CSVRQGAMTEAFF
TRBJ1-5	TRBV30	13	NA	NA	TGTGCCTGGAGTACCGGGGGAAATCAGCCCCAGCATTTT	CAWSTGGNQPQHF
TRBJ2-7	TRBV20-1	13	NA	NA	TGCAGTGCTAGAGATCGGGGGAGTGACGAGCAGTACTTC	CSARDRGSDEQYF
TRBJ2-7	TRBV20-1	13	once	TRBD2	TGCAGTGCTGCCGAGCGGGGGCTCGGGGAGCAGTACTTC	CSAAERGLGEQYF
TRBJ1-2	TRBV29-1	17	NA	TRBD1	TGCAGCGTTTCCGGTGGTTCCGGGACAGGGGGCACCTATGGCTACACCTTC	CSVSGGSGTGGTYGYTF
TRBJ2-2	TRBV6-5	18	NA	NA	TGTGCCAGCAGTTACTTGGGGGGGCTCCCCAAGGACACCGGGGAGCTGTTTTTT	CASSYLGGLPKDTGELFF
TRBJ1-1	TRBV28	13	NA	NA	TGTGCCAGCAGTTCCCAGGGGAGAACTGAAGCTTTCTTT	CASSSQGRTEAFF
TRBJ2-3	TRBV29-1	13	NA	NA	TGCAGCGTTGTGTCAGGGCGCGCAGATACGCAGTATTTT	CSVVSGRADTQYF
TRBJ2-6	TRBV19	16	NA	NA	TGTGCCAGTAGTATGGGGACGGCTTCTGGGGCCAACGTCCTGACTTTC	CASSMGTASGANVLTF
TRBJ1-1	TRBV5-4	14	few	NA	TGTGCCAGCAGCTTGGGTCTACAGTTCTCTGAAGCTTTCTTT	CASSLGLQFSEAFF
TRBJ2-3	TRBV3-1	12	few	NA	TGTGCCAGCAGCCAAGAAAGGGATACGCAGTATTTT	CASSQERDTQYF
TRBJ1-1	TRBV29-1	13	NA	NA	TGCAGCGTTGAACTCGGGGGTAGCACTGAAGCTTTCTTT	CSVELGGSTEAFF
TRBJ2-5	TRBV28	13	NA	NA	TGTGCCAGCAGCCAGGTTTTAGGAGAGACCCAGTACTTC	CASSQVLGETQYF
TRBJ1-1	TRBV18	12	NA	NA	TGTGCCAGCTCACCGAGGGACACTGAAGCTTTCTTT	CASSPRDTEAFF
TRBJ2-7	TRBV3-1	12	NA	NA	TGTGCCAGCAGCCAATACGGCTACGAGCAGTACTTC	CASSQYGYEQYF
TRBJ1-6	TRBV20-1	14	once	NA	TGCAGTGCTAGTCACTCAGGGAGGACTTCACCCCTCCACTTT	CSASHSGRTSPLHF
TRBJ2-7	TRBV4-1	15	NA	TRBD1	TGCGCCAGCAGCCAACGCCGGGACAGAATCTACGAGCAGTACTTC	CASSQRRDRIYEQYF
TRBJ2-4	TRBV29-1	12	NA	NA	TGCAGCGTCGGAGCGGCCAAAAACATTCAGTACTTC	CSVGAAKNIQYF
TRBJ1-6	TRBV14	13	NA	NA	TGTGCCAGCGGTGACAGGCTCTATTCACCCCTCCACTTT	CASGDRLYSPLHF
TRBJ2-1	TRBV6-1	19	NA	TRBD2	TGTGCCAGCAGGGCCGAGGTGACACTCGGGACTAGCGGGAGGAATGAGCAGTTCTTC	CASRAEVTLGTSGRNEQFF
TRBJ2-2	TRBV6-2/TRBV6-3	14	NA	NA	TGTGCCAGCAGTCAGGGATTGAGCACCGGGGAGCTGTTTTTT	CASSQGLSTGELFF
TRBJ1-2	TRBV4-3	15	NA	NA	TGCGCCAGCAGCCAAGAAGTCTTGACACCCTATGGCTACACCTTC	CASSQEVLTPYGYTF
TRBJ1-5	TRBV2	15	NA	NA	TGTGCCAGCAGCCCAAAAGGGAGTTGGAATCAGCCCCAGCATTTT	CASSPKGSWNQPQHF
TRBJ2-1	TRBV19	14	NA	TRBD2	TGTGCCAGTAGCCGGACTAGTCTCAACAATGAGCAGTTCTTC	CASSRTSLNNEQFF
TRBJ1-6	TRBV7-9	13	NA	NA	TGTGCCAGCAGCTGGGGTTATAATTCACCCCTCCACTTT	CASSWGYNSPLHF
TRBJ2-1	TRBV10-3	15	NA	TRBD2	TGTGCCATCAGTGACAGGAGCGGGAGCCACAATGAGCAGTTCTTC	CAISDRSGSHNEQFF
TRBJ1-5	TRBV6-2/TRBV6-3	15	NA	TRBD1	TGTGCCAGCATCCTCACAGGGGGCGCGGGTCAGCCCCAGCATTTT	CASILTGGAGQPQHF
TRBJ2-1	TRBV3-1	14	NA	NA	TGTGCCAGCAGCCAAGGGCGAGCGGTAAATGAGCAGTTCTTC	CASSQGRAVNEQFF
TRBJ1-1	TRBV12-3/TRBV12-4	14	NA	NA	TGTGCCAGCAGTTTAATGGGGAAGAACACTGAAGCTTTCTTT	CASSLMGKNTEAFF
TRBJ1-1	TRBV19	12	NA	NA	TGTGCCAGTAGTGCCCGGAACACTGAAGCTTTCTTT	CASSARNTEAFF
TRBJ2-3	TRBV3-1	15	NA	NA	TGTGCCAGCAGCCAAAACCCAGGCTTCACAGATACGCAGTATTTT	CASSQNPGFTDTQYF
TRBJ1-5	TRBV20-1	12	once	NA	TGCAGTGCTAGGTTGGGGAATCAGCCCCAGCATTTT	CSARLGNQPQHF
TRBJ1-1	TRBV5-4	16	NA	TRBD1	TGTGCCAGCAGCTCCCGGACCCAGGGGGCGCGCACTGAAGCTTTCTTT	CASSSRTQGARTEAFF
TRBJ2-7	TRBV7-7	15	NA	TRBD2	TGTGCTAGCACATCACGGACTAGCGGCACCTACGAGCAGTACTTC	CASTSRTSGTYEQYF
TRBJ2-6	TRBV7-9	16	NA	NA	TGTGCCAGCAGCTTAGGGGTCTCCGCTGGGGCCAACGTCCTGACTTTC	CASSLGVSAGANVLTF